The clone carrying this T cell receptor beta chain has a count of ten or more. After removal of 4 bases from V and 9 bases from J, the junction contained 6 bases not matched to a gene. The length of the CDR3 is 13 residues. These data come from a study of T-cell memory formation after mild COVID-19. In TCRdb, the 5' RACE reads were re-called with MiXCR into one record per CDR3 protein. The sample has a few hundred thousand distinct CDR3 sequences; roughly 8% are singletons. The sequencing input was PBMCs or a T cell subset sorted from them (not recorded which). The chain has TRBV12-3 or TRBV12-4 and TRBJ2-3; 8 nucleotides match TRBD2. This clonotype was obtained from a man aged 18 to 35 who had mild COVID-19 (a few samples of this study predate the infection). Cell type and time point are not known. The CDR3 bases are TGTGCCAGCAGTTCACCTATAGCGGGGACGCAGTATTTT. Residues: CASSSPIAGTQYF.